This T cell receptor (beta chain) was sequenced for a study of early T cells in non-severe SARS-CoV-2 infection. TCRdb reprocessed the 5' RACE reads via MiXCR and lists one record per CDR3 protein. The data show about 110,000 distinct CDR3 sequences, around 10% seen once. The TCR was taken from an adult who was a healthcare worker with PCR-confirmed SARS-CoV-2 infection or an uninfected control (not recorded which). The sequenced material came from whole blood.

CDR3 protein: CASSLADGGNQPQHF. CDR3 DNA: TGTGCCAGCAGCTTAGCGGATGGCGGCAATCAGCCCCAGCATTTT. The chain uses TRBV7-9 and TRBJ1-5; D remains unclear. This CDR3 contains 15 residues. Trimming removed 0 bases from V and 2 bases from J, with 8 bases in between. Germline values: CDR1 SEHNR, CDR2 FQNEAQ (reference sequence).